This paragraph reports one TCR beta chain. This specimen comes from a study of T cell responses to AZD1222 COVID-19 vaccine. Repertoires were generated with immunoSEQ multiplex PCR, while TCRdb's copy carries only in-frame clones and drops some. The table lists more than 95,000 clones, roughly 80% of them singletons. Sequences were derived from peripheral blood, sampled on day 0 of AZD1222 vaccination. This TCR derives from an adult in good health.

The CDR3 loop reads CASSLAPDSKAFF. DNA for the CDR3: TGTGCCAGCAGCTTGGCCCCGGACAGCAAAGCTTTCTTT. J is TRBJ1-1 and V is TRBV7-2; maybe TRBD1 (6 bases). Trimming took 3 bases from V and 9 from J, leaving 14 bases between them. The CDR3 is 13 amino acids. Germline CDR1 SGHTA, CDR2 FQGNSA.